Below, 32 T cell receptor beta chains from the same sample are listed, as sequenced in a study of identical twins. TCRdb called the 5' RACE reads again in MiXCR, with one record for every CDR3 protein. The sample yields about 690,000 distinct CDR3 sequences, around 6.1% seen once. Sequenced: naive T cells sorted from blood. Receptors were obtained from a man aged 18 to 29 in good health.

The V gene is TRBV2, the J gene TRBJ2-3, with 9 bases lining up with TRBD2. The V and J ends lost 3 bases and 4 bases, in that order; junction bases with no gene match: 8. This CDR3 is 16 amino acids long. Germline V gives CDR1 SNHLY, CDR2 FYNNEI. The CDR3: CASSDVGGRAADTQYF. The CDR3 bases are TGTGCCAGCAGTGACGTCGGCGGGAGGGCCGCAGATACGCAGTATTTT. Supplemented by reference TRBV2 and TRBJ2-3, the full variable domain reads EPEVTQTPSHQVTQMGQEVILRCVPISNHLYFYWYRQILGQKVEFLVSFYNNEISEKSEIFDDQFSVERPDGSNFTLKIRSTKLEDSAMYFCASSDVGGRAADTQYFGPGTRLTVL.

This clonotype was recorded at least ten times. The rearrangement joins TRBV28 to TRBJ2-7; 9 bases match TRBD1. Germline-derived CDR1 and CDR2 are MDHEN and SYDVKM. J was trimmed by 5 bases and V by 6 bases; bases with no gene match: 11. The CDR3 sequence is 15 residues long. The CDR3 sequence is CASSLTGTGRHEQYF. In DNA, the CDR3 is TGTGCCAGCAGCCTCACCGGGACAGGGAGACACGAGCAGTACTTC.

This clonotype was picked up many times. This rearrangement joins TRBV15 to TRBJ1-5; 7 nucleotides match TRBD1. Germline V gene lookup returns CDR1 LNHNV and CDR2 YYDKDF (reference sequence). The length of the CDR3 is 14 residues. V trimming: 4 bases; J trimming: 6 bases; junction bases outside the gene matches: 6. CDR3 residues: CATSTDRVSQPQHF. The CDR3 DNA follows: TGTGCCACCAGCACCGACAGGGTATCTCAGCCCCAGCATTTT. The entire variable domain, with the rest obtained from reference TRBV15 and TRBJ1-5, is as follows: DAMVIQNPRYQVTQFGKPVTLSCSQTLNHNVMYWYQQKSSQAPKLLFHYYDKDFNNEADTPDNFQSRRPNTSFCFLDIRSPGLGDTAMYLCATSTDRVSQPQHFGDGTRLSIL.

The table lists this clonotype with many counts. The chain combines TRBV5-1 with TRBJ2-2; 7 positions match TRBD2. The V segment lost 0 bases and the J segment 4 bases; nucleotides outside the gene matches: 3. The CDR3 has 15 residues. CDR1 and CDR2 from the germline V gene are SGHRS and YFSETQ. The CDR3 sequence is CASSLEVAGTGELFF. The CDR3, as DNA: TGCGCCAGCAGCTTGGAGGTAGCGGGCACCGGGGAGCTGTTTTTT.

The rearrangement uses TRBV3-1 and TRBJ2-1, with TRBD2 matching over 16 bases. Per germline, CDR1 LGHDT and CDR2 YNNKEL (reference sequence). The CDR3 is 20 amino acids. The V segment lost 1 base and the J segment 8 bases; nucleotides outside the gene matches: 14. CDR3 sequence reads: CASSQALGTSGRGTIHEQFF. The CDR3, as DNA: TGTGCCAGCAGCCAAGCCCTAGGGACTAGCGGGAGGGGTACAATCCATGAGCAGTTCTTC.

This clonotype was seen ten or more times. The V gene is TRBV29-1, the J gene TRBJ2-3; D is perhaps TRBD1 or TRBD2 (5 bases each). The CDR3 has 13 amino acids. Germline CDR1 and CDR2: SQVTM and ANQGSEA. V lost 7 bases and J lost 0, with 11 bases in between. CDR3 in amino acids: CSALGVSTDTQYF. As DNA, the CDR3 is TGCAGCGCCCTGGGGGTGAGCACAGATACGCAGTATTTT.

This clonotype was picked up a small number of times. This chain links TRBV4-2 with TRBJ2-6; 7 bases fit TRBD1. The V segment lost 1 base and the J segment 4 bases; nucleotides outside the gene matches: 13. Germline lookup yields CDR1 LGHNA and CDR2 YNFKEQ. This CDR3 region has 19 residues. CDR3: CASSQVWGTDRGGANVLTF. CDR3 nucleotides: TGTGCCAGCAGCCAAGTTTGGGGGACAGATCGCGGAGGGGCCAACGTCCTGACTTTC.

This clonotype was found a few times. This chain joins TRBV28 and TRBJ2-1; 10 nucleotides match TRBD1. The germline gives CDR1 MDHEN, CDR2 SYDVKM. The V gene end was trimmed by 10 bases and the J gene end by 5 bases; junction bases not matched to a gene: 8. The CDR3 runs to 14 residues. The chain's CDR3 is CATTTGTGDNEQFF. CDR3 sequence (DNA): TGTGCCACCACAACCGGGACAGGGGACAATGAGCAGTTCTTC.

This clonotype was detected ten times or more. J is TRBJ2-7 and V is TRBV11-2, with 7 positions matching TRBD2. CDR3 size: 13 residues. Germline values: CDR1 SGHAT, CDR2 FQNNGV. V shed 2 bases, J shed 6 bases, and the junction held 4 bases outside the gene matches. CDR3 in amino acids: CASSLYPGGEQYV. CDR3 DNA sequence: TGTGCCAGCAGCTTATACCCGGGAGGCGAGCAGTACGTC.

V usage is TRBV6-5 and J usage is TRBJ2-5, with 7 bases fitting TRBD2. There are 15 residues in the CDR3. V trimming: 0 bases; J trimming: 9 bases; junction bases outside the gene matches: 10. Germline loops: CDR1 MNHEY, CDR2 SVGAGI. CDR3 in amino acids: CASSYSGSGARAQYF. Here the CDR3 DNA reads TGTGCCAGCAGTTACTCGGGAAGCGGGGCCCGGGCCCAGTACTTC.

J is TRBJ2-6 and V is TRBV7-9, with 9 bases identical to TRBD1. The germline CDR1 and CDR2 sequences are SEHNR and FQNEAQ (reference sequence). V was clipped by 6 bases and J by 6 bases; unmatched bases: 6. CDR3 length equals 15 residues. Written as DNA, the CDR3 is TGTGCCAGCAGGCAGCGGGACAGGGAGGCCAACGTCCTGACTTTC. Translating gives CASRQRDREANVLTF.

This clonotype was seen repeatedly, ten times or more. The chain couples TRBV4-1 to TRBJ2-1; 7 nucleotides line up with TRBD2. The CDR3 loop spans 18 amino acids. The germline V gene has CDR1 MGHRA and CDR2 YSYEKL. V gave up 8 bases and J gave up 0 bases; unmatched junction bases: 16. CDR3 amino acids: CASSKGAGGSSSYNEQFF. In nucleotides, the CDR3 is TGCGCCAGCTCCAAGGGAGCCGGCGGGAGTAGCTCCTACAATGAGCAGTTCTTC.

The chain joins TRBV5-6 to TRBJ2-7; 8 nucleotides match TRBD1. CDR1 is SGHDT and CDR2 is YYEEEE in the germline V gene. The CDR3 runs 14 residues. Germline trimming cut 1 base from V and 6 bases from J; bases unmatched to any gene: 6. The DNA for the CDR3 is TGTGCCAGCAGCTTGTTGTGGACAGGGTCCGAGCAGTACTTC. Amino acids: CASSLLWTGSEQYF.

CDR3 nucleotides: TGTGCCAGCATCAATAGGCCGGGAGGAGGTGAAGCTTTCTTT. Its protein is CASINRPGGGEAFF. The chain recombines TRBV6-2 or TRBV6-3 with TRBJ1-1; D gene ambiguous. The V end was cut by 7 bases, the J end by 7 bases, with 19 bases between. CDR1 and CDR2 (germline): MNHEY, SVGEGT. The CDR3 runs 14 residues.

This clonotype was seen a handful of times. The chain combines TRBV7-9 with TRBJ2-2; the D call may be TRBD1 or TRBD2 (5 bases each). Trimming took off 1 base at V and 4 bases at J, with 13 bases between the two ends. The germline gives CDR1 SEHNR, CDR2 FQNEAQ (reference sequence). This CDR3 spans 16 amino acids. The CDR3 bases are TGTGCCAGCAGCTTAGGCAACGGGGCCCTCACCGGGGAGCTGTTTTTT. Protein sequence: CASSLGNGALTGELFF.

This clonotype has at least ten counts. The chain combines TRBV18 with TRBJ2-2; TRBD1 matches 8 bases. The CDR3 has 17 residues. The V gene end was trimmed by 3 bases and the J gene end by 1 base; junction bases not matched to a gene: 7. Germline-derived CDR1 and CDR2 are KGHSH and LQKENI. CDR3 protein: CASSPFAGTGNTGELFF. CDR3 coding DNA: TGTGCCAGCTCACCTTTCGCCGGGACAGGGAACACCGGGGAGCTGTTTTTT.

This clonotype was detected ten times or more. The V gene is TRBV3-1, the J gene TRBJ2-3; 7 bases map to TRBD1. V was clipped by 3 bases and J by 3 bases; unmatched bases: 6. Germline V gene data show CDR1 as LGHDT and CDR2 as YNNKEL (reference sequence). The CDR3 consists of 15 residues. CDR3 loop: CASSHFRTGTDTQYF. CDR3 nucleotides: TGTGCCAGCAGCCACTTCAGGACAGGAACAGATACGCAGTATTTT.

The chain combines TRBV27 with TRBJ2-3; 9 bases line up with TRBD1. Germline CDR1 and CDR2: MNHEY and SMNVEV (reference sequence). The CDR3 runs to 15 residues. Germline trimming cut 5 bases from V and 6 bases from J; bases unmatched to any gene: 9. The CDR3 region is CASSLARTGVDTQYF. The CDR3 DNA reads as TGTGCCAGCAGTCTCGCCCGGACAGGGGTGGATACGCAGTATTTT.

This clonotype was seen at least ten times. V is TRBV12-3 or TRBV12-4 and J is TRBJ1-5; 9 nucleotides line up with TRBD1. The V segment lost 7 bases and the J segment 7 bases; nucleotides outside the gene matches: 5. There are 13 residues in the CDR3. CDR3 sequence (DNA): TGTGCCAGCACTGGACAGGGGAGGCAGCCCCAGCATTTT. This codes for CASTGQGRQPQHF.

This clonotype has more than one count but fewer than ten. This rearrangement joins TRBV28 to TRBJ1-5; a weak D match, TRBD1 (5 bases). Germline CDR1 is MDHEN and CDR2 is SYDVKM. CDR3 length equals 17 residues. V was pared by 5 bases and J by 4 bases, with 21 bases between. The CDR3 coding sequence is TGTGCCAGCAGTACTATCCCGGAGTTGCAGGGAAATCAGCCCCAGCATTTT. Translation: CASSTIPELQGNQPQHF.

This clonotype has more than one count but fewer than ten. The V and J genes are TRBV25-1 and TRBJ1-1, with a weak D call TRBD1 (6 bases). Germline V gives CDR1 MGHDK, CDR2 SYGVNS. The CDR3 is 12 residues long. V lost 3 bases and J lost 9, with 11 bases in between. CDR3 sequence: CASSDLDRQAFF. The CDR3 DNA reads as TGTGCCAGCAGTGATTTGGACAGACAAGCTTTCTTT.

This clonotype has ten or more counts. This sequence joins TRBV12-3 or TRBV12-4 and TRBJ2-5; TRBD2 matches at 13 bases. With V trimmed by 4 bases and J by 6 bases, 5 bases remained unmatched. The CDR3 is made up of 15 amino acids. CDR3 DNA: TGTGCCAGCAGTTCCGGGACTAGCGGGATGAAGACCCAGTACTTC. It is translated as CASSSGTSGMKTQYF.

The rearrangement links TRBV5-1 to TRBJ2-1; 8 nucleotides line up with TRBD1. Germline-derived CDR1 and CDR2 are SGHRS and YFSETQ. Trimming removed 4 bases from V and 4 bases from J; junction bases left unmatched: 10. CDR3 length equals 16 residues. The CDR3 region is CASSRETGAPYNEQFF. The DNA for the CDR3 is TGCGCCAGCAGCCGAGAGACAGGGGCCCCTTACAATGAGCAGTTCTTC.

This clonotype has a single count. Sequence at one end of the junction differs from germline and may be a read error. V usage is TRBV3-1 and J usage is TRBJ2-1, with 10 positions matching TRBD2. CDR1 and CDR2 (germline): LGHDT, YNNKEL (reference sequence). CDR3 length equals 15 residues. The CDR3 is CASSPRLAGTNGQFF. DNA of the CDR3: TGTGCCAGCAGCCCCCGACTAGCGGGTACCAATGGGCAGTTCTTC.

This clonotype was seen a handful of times. The J gene is TRBJ2-7, the V gene TRBV10-3, with TRBD2 matching 7 bases. Looked up from germline, CDR1 is ENHRY and CDR2 is SYGVKD. This CDR3 region has 13 residues. Trimming took 11 bases from V and 7 from J; bases not matched to a gene: 14. The chain's CDR3 is CASRLADTWEQYF. The CDR3 nucleotides read TGTGCCTCCAGGCTAGCGGACACGTGGGAGCAGTACTTC.

This sequence joins TRBV7-8 and TRBJ2-7, with 12 bases aligning to TRBD2. With 4 bases clipped from V and 3 bases from J, the junction kept 10 bases outside the gene matches. The CDR3 consists of 17 residues. The germline gives CDR1 SGHVS, CDR2 FQNEAQ. The CDR3 DNA sequence: TGTGCCAGCAGCTCTGAACCTAGCGGGAGGGCCGGCTACGAGCAGTACTTC. It is translated as CASSSEPSGRAGYEQYF.

At least ten counts were recorded for this clonotype. The chain combines TRBV6-1 with TRBJ2-7; 9 bases map to TRBD1. Per germline, CDR1 MNHNS and CDR2 SASEGT. The trim removed 8 bases at V and 3 bases at J, leaving 8 bases unmatched. CDR3 length: 14 amino acids. The CDR3 spells CASSTGTGFYEQYF. CDR3 coding DNA: TGTGCCAGCTCGACCGGGACAGGGTTCTACGAGCAGTACTTC.

This clonotype occurred a few times. This rearrangement joins TRBV7-2 to TRBJ2-2; 8 bases fit TRBD2. This CDR3 is 15 amino acids long. Germline V gives CDR1 SGHTA, CDR2 FQGNSA. The junction had 5 bases not matched to a gene; V was cut back by 5 bases and J by 3 bases. The CDR3 DNA sequence: TGTGCCAGCAGCCCACTACTAGCGGACACCGGGGAGCTGTTTTTT. It yields the protein CASSPLLADTGELFF.

This clonotype was recorded many times. The chain uses TRBV25-1 and TRBJ2-2; TRBD2 might be the D (5 bases). CDR1 MGHDK and CDR2 SYGVNS come from the germline V gene. The CDR3 is 15 residues long. Trimming cost V 5 bases and J 1 base, with 11 bases left between them. CDR3 protein: CASSSRTENTGELFF. The DNA of the CDR3 is TGTGCCAGCAGTTCCAGGACTGAGAACACCGGGGAGCTGTTTTTT.

The chain joins TRBV6-1 to TRBJ2-3, with TRBD2 identical over 13 bases. CDR3 length: 14 amino acids. V shed 11 bases and J 4 bases; nucleotides not matched to a gene: 6. Germline V CDR1 and CDR2: MNHNS, SASEGT. For the CDR3, the DNA is TGTGCCGCGAGGACTAGCGGGAGATCAGATACGCAGTATTTT. It encodes CAARTSGRSDTQYF.

This clonotype occurred many times. The chain uses TRBV5-1 and TRBJ1-1; D is unclear. V shed 0 bases and J shed 0 bases, with 6 bases lying between them. Germline loops: CDR1 SGHRS, CDR2 YFSETQ. This CDR3 spans 14 amino acids. The CDR3 coding sequence is TGCGCCAGCAGCTTGGTGGCCCTGAACACTGAAGCTTTCTTT. As protein: CASSLVALNTEAFF.

V is TRBV20-1 and J is TRBJ2-2; D is unclear. This CDR3 has 11 amino acids. Trimming took 6 bases from V and 8 from J, leaving 10 bases between them. The V gene's germline CDR1 is DFQATT and CDR2 SNEGSKA (reference sequence). The CDR3 spells CSASLWGELFF. CDR3 DNA: TGCAGTGCCTCTTTGTGGGGGGAGCTGTTTTTT.